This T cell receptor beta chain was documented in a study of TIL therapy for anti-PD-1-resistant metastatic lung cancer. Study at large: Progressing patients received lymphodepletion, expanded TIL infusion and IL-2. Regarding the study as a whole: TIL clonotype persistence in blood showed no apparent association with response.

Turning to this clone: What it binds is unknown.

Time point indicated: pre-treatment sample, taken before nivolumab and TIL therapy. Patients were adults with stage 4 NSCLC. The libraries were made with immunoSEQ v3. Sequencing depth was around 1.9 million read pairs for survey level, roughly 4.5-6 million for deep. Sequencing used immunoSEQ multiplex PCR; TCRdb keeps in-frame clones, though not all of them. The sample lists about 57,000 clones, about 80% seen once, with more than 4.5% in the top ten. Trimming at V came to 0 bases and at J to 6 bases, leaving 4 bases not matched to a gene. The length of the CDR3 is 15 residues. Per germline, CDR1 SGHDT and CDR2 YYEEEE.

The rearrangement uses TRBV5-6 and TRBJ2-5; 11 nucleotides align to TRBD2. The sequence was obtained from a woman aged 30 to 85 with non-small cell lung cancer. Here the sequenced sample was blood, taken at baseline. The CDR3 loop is CASSLVLAGVKTQYF. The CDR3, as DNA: TGTGCCAGCAGCTTGGTACTAGCGGGAGTGAAGACCCAGTACTTC.